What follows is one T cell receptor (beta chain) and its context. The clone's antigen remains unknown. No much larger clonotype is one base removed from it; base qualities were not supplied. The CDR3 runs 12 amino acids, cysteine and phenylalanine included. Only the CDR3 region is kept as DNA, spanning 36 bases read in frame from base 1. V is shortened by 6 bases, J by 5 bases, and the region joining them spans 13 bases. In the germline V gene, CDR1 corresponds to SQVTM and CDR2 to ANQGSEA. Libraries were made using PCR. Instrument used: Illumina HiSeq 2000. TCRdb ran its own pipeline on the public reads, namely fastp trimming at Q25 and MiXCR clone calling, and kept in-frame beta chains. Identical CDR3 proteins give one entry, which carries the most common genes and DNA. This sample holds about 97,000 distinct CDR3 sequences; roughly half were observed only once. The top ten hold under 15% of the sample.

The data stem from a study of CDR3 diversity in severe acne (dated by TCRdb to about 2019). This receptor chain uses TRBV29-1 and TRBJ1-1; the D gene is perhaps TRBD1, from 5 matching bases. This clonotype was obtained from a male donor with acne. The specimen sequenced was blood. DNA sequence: TGCAGCGTCGGGACGGGACTTACTGAAGCTTTCTTT. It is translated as CSVGTGLTEAFF. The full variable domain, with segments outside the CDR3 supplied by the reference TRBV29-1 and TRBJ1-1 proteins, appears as SAVISQKPSRDICQRGTSLTIQCQVDSQVTMMFWYRQQPGQSLTLIATANQGSEATYESGFVIDKFPISRPNLTFSTLTVSNMSPEDSSIYLCSVGTGLTEAFFGQGTRLTVV.